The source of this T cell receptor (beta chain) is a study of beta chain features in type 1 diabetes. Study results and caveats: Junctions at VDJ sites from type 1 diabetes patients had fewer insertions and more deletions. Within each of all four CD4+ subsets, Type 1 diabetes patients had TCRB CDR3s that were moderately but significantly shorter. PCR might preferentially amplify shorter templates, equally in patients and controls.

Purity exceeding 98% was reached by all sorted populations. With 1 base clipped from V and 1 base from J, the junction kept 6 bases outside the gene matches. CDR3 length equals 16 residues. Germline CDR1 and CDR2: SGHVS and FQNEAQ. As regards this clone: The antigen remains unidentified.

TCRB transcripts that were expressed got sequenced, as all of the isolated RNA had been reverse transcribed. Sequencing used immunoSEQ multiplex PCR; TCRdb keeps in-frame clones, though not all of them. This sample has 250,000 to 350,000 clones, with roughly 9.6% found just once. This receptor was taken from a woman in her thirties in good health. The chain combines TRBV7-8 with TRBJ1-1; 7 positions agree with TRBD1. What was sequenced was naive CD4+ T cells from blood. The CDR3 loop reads CASSLGGRDRNTEAFF. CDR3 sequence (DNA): TGTGCCAGCAGCTTAGGGGGGCGGGACAGGAACACTGAAGCTTTCTTT.